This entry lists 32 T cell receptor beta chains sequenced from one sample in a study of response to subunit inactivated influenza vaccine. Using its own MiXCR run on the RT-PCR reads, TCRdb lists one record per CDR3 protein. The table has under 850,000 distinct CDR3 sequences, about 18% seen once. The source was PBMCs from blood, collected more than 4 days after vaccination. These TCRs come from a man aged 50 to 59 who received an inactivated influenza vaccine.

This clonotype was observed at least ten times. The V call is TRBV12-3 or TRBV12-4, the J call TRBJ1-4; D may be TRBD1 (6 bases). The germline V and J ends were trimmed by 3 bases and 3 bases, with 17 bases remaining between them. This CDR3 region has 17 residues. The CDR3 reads CASSFSWGRESNEKLFF. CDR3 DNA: TGTGCCAGCAGTTTTTCGTGGGGGCGGGAGTCTAATGAAAAACTGTTTTTT.

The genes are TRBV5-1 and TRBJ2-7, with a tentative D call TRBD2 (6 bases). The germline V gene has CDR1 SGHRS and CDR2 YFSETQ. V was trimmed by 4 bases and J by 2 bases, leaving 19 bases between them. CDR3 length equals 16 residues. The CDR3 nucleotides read TGCGCCAGCAGCATTCTTTCGGGGACGGGGGCCTACGAGCAGTACTTC. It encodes CASSILSGTGAYEQYF.

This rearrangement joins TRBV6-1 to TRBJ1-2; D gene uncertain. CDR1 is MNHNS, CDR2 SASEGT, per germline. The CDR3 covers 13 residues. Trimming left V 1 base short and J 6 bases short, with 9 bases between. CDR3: CASSEGQPHGYTF. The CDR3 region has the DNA TGTGCCAGCAGTGAAGGACAACCACATGGCTACACCTTC.

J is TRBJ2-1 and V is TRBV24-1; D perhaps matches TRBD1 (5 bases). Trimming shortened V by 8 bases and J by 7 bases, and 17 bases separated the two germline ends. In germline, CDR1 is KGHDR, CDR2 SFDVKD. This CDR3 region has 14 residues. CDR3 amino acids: CATTDGQPINEQFF. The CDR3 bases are TGTGCCACCACCGACGGACAACCAATAAATGAGCAGTTCTTC.

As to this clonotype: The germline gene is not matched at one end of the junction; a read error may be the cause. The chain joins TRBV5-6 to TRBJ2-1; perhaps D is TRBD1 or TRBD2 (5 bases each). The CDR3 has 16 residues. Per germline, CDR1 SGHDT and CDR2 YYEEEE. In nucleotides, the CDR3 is TGTGCCAGCAGATCGCTCCGGGACCTGGATTACAATGAGCAGCTCTTC. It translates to CASRSLRDLDYNEQLF.

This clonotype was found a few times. The CDR3 here is CASSPNRGGRQPQHF. DNA for the CDR3: TGTGCCAGCAGCCCAAACAGGGGTGGGCGTCAGCCCCAGCATTTT. The chain links TRBV12-3 or TRBV12-4 to TRBJ1-5; 7 bases align to TRBD1. There are 15 residues in the CDR3. V dropped 6 bases and J dropped 6; count of bases not matched to a gene: 11.

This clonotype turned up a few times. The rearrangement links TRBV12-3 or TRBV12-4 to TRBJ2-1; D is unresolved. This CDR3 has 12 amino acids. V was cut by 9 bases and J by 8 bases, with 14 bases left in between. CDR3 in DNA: TGTGCCAGTGACATCAGGCCCCATGAGCAGTTCTTC. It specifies CASDIRPHEQFF.

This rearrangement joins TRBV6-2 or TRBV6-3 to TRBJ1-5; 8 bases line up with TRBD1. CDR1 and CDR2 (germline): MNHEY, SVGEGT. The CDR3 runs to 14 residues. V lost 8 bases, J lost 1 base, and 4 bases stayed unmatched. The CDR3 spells CASDRTGSNQPQHF. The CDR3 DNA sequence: TGTGCCAGCGACCGGACAGGGAGCAATCAGCCCCAGCATTTT.

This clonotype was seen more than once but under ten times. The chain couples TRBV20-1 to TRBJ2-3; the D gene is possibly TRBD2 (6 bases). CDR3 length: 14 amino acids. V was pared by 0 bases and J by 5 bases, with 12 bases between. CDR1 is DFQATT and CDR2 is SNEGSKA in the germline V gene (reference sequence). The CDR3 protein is CSAREWVGRDTQYF. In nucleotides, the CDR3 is TGCAGTGCTAGAGAGTGGGTCGGGAGAGATACGCAGTATTTT.

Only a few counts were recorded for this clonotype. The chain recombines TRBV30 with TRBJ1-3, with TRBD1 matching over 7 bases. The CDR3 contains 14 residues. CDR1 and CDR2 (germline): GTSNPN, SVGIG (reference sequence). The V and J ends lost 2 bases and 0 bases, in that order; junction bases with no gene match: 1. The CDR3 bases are TGTGCCTGGAGTCGGGACAGCTCTGGAAACACCATATATTTT. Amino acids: CAWSRDSSGNTIYF.

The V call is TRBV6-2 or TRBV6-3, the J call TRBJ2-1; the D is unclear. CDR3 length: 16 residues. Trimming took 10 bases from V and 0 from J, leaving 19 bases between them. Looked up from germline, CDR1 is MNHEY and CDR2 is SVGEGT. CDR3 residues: CAIRQSPYRSYNEQFF. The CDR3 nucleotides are TGTGCCATCCGACAATCCCCGTATCGCTCCTACAATGAGCAGTTCTTC.

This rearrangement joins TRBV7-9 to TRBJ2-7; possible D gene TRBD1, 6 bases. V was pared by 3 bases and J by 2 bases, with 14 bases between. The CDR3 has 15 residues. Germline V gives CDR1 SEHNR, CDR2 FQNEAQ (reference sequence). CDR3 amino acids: CASSLPDRPTYEQYF. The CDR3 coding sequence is TGTGCCAGCAGCTTGCCCGACAGGCCCACCTACGAGCAGTACTTC.

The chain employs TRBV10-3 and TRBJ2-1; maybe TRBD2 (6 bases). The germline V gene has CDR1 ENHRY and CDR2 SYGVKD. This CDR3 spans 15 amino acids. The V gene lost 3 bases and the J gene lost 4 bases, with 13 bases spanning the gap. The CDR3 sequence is CAISDLVAVYNEQFF. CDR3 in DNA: TGTGCCATCAGTGATTTGGTAGCGGTGTACAATGAGCAGTTCTTC.

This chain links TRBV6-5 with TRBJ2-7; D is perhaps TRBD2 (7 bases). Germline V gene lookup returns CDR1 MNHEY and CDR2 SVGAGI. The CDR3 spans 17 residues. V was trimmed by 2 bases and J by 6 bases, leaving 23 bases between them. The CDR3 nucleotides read TGTGCCAGCAGTTACATGCATCCGAGAGGGGGGGGCGGCGAGCAGTACTTC. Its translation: CASSYMHPRGGGGEQYF.

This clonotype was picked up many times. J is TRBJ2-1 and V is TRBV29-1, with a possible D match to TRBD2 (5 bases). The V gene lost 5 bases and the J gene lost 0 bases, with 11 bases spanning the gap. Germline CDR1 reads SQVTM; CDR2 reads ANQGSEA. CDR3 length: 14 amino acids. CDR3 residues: CSVQAVTSYNEQFF. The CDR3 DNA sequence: TGCAGCGTTCAAGCGGTGACCTCCTACAATGAGCAGTTCTTC.

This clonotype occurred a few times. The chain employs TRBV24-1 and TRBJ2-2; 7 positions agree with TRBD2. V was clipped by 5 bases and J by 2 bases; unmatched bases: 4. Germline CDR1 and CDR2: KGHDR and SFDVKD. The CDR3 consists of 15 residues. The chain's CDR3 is CATSARDYNTGELFF. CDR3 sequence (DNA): TGTGCCACCAGTGCGAGGGACTATAACACCGGGGAGCTGTTTTTT.

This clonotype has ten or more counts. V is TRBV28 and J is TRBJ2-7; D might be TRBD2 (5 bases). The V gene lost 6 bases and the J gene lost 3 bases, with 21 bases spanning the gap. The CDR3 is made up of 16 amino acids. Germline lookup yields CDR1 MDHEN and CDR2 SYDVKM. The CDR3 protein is CASSPLGLAVIYEQYF. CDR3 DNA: TGTGCCAGCAGCCCTCTTGGGCTAGCAGTCATCTACGAGCAGTACTTC.

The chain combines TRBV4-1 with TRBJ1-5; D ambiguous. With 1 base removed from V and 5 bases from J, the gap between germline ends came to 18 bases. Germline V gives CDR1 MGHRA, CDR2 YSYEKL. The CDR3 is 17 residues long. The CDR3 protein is CASSQGVGSLGDQPQHF. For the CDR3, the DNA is TGCGCCAGCAGCCAAGGAGTTGGCTCCTTAGGAGATCAGCCCCAGCATTTT.

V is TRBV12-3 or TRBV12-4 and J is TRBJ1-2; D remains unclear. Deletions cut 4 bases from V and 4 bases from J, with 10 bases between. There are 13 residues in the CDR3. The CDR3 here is CASSYRKGYGYTF. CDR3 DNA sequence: TGTGCCAGCAGTTATAGGAAAGGCTATGGCTACACCTTC.

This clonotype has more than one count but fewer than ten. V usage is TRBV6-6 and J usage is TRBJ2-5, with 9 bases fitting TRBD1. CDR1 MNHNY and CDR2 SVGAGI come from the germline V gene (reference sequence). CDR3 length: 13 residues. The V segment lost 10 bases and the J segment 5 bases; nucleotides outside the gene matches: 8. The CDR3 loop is CAINDRGGETQYF. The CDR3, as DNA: TGTGCCATCAACGACAGGGGGGGTGAGACCCAGTACTTC.

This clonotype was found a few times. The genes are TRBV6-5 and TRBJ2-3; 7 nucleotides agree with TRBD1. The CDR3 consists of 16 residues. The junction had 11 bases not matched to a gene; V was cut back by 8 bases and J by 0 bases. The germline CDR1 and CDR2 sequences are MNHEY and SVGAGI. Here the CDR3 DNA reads TGTGCCAGCGTTCGGGACAGCGCCGCTAGCACAGATACGCAGTATTTT. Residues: CASVRDSAASTDTQYF.

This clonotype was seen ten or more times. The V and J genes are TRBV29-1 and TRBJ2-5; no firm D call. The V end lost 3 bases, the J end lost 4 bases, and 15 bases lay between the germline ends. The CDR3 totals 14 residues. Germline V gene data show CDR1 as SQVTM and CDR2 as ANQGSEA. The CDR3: CSVDDRVYPETQYF. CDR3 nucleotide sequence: TGCAGCGTTGATGACCGGGTATACCCAGAGACCCAGTACTTC.

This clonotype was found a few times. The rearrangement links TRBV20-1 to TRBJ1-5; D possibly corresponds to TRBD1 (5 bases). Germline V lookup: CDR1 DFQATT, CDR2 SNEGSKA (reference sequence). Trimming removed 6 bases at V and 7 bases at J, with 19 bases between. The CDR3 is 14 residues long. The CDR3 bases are TGCAGTGCCATAGTGGGGGGAAAGGGACAGCCCCAGCATTTT. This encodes CSAIVGGKGQPQHF.

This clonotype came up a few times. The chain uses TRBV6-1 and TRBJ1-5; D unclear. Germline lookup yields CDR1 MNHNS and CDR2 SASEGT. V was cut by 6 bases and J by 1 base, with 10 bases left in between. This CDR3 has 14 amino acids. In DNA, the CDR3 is TGTGCCAGCAGCGGCGATAGGAGCAATCAGCCCCAGCATTTT. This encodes CASSGDRSNQPQHF.

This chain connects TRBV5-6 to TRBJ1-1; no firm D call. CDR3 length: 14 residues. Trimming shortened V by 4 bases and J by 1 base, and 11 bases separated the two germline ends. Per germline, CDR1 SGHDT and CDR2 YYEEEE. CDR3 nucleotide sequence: TGTGCCAGCAGCCCGGTCAGTAGGAACACTGAAGCTTTCTTT. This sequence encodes CASSPVSRNTEAFF.

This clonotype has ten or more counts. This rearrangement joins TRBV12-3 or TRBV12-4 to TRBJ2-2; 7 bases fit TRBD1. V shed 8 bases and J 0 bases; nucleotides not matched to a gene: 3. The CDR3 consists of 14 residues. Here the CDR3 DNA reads TGTGCCAGCCACGACAGGGCGAACACCGGGGAGCTGTTTTTT. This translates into CASHDRANTGELFF.

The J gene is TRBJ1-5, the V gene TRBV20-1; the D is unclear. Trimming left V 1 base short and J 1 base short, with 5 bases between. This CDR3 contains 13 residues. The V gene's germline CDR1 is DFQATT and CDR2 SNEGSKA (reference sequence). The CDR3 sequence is CSARAVSNQPQHF. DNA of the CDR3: TGCAGTGCTAGAGCAGTCAGCAATCAGCCCCAGCATTTT.

The CDR3 nucleotides are TGTGCCAGCAGCCAAGGAAGGGCTGAGCAGTTCTTC. Its translation is CASSQGRAEQFF. This rearrangement joins TRBV3-1 to TRBJ2-1, with D unclear. The CDR3 has 12 amino acids. Germline values: CDR1 LGHDT, CDR2 YNNKEL (reference sequence). V lost 1 base, J lost 9 bases, and 7 bases lay in between.

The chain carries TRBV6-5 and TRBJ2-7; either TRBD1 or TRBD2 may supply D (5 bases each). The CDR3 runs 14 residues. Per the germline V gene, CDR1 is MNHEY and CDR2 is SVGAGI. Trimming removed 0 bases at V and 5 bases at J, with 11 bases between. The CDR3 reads CASSYSRRGHEQYF. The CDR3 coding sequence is TGTGCCAGCAGTTACTCGAGACGGGGCCACGAGCAGTACTTC.

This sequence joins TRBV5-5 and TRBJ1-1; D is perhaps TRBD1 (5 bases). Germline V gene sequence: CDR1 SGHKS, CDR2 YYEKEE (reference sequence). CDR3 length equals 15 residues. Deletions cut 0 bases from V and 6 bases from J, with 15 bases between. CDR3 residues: CASSLGVGRSPEAFF. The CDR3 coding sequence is TGTGCCAGCAGCTTGGGTGTGGGACGTTCGCCTGAAGCTTTCTTT.

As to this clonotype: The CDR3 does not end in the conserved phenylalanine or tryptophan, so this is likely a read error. The CDR3 nucleotides are TGCGCCAGCAGCCAACGGACGGCGGATACGCAGTATCTT. Residues: CASSQRTADTQYL. This chain connects TRBV4-3 to TRBJ2-3, with D unclear. From germline, CDR1 is LGHNA and CDR2 YSLEER. The CDR3 length is 13 residues. Between the trimmed V and J ends, which lost 2 bases and 6 bases, there was a span of 9 bases.

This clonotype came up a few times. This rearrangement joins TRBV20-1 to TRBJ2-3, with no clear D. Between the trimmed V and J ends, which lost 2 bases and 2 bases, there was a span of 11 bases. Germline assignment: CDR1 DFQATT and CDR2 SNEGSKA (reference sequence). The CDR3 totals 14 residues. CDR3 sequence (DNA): TGCAGTGCTAGATATGGCCCCTCCACAGATACGCAGTATTTT. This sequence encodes CSARYGPSTDTQYF.